A single sample gave rise to the 6 T cell receptor beta chains below, sequenced in a study of T cells in Graves' hyperthyroidism and ophthalmopathy. Regions amplified from RNA transcripts were the TCR beta CDR3 regions. Initially, a first-round RT-PCR of the TCR CDR3 employed the HTBI primer set. Each CDR3 protein gets one entry after TCRdb re-called the multiplex PCR reads with MiXCR. Of some 760,000 distinct CDR3 sequences in the sample, around 15% are singletons; the top ten hold about a tenth. The sequenced sample consisted of blood. Every receptor here comes from a woman younger than 30 with Graves' hyperthyroidism.

V and J are TRBV29-1 and TRBJ2-7; TRBD1 aligns across 8 bases. The J segment lost 2 bases and the V segment lost 4 bases, leaving 13 bases of the junction unmatched. The germline CDR1 and CDR2 sequences are SQVTM and ANQGSEA. CDR3 size: 16 residues. In DNA form, the CDR3 reads TGCAGCGTTGGGGGGACCGGGACAGGCTTAACCTACGAGCAGTACTTC. Its translation is CSVGGTGTGLTYEQYF.

At least ten counts were recorded for this clonotype. This chain uses TRBV7-2 with TRBJ2-5; a possible D gene is TRBD2 (6 bases). The CDR3 spans 12 residues. V lost 4 bases and J 5 bases, leaving 8 bases between the germline ends. CDR1 and CDR2 (germline): SGHTA, FQGNSA. The CDR3 sequence is CASSSRGETQYF. The CDR3 DNA sequence: TGTGCCAGCAGCTCCCGGGGGGAGACCCAGTACTTC.

In this sample, this clonotype turned up many times. This chain links TRBV20-1 with TRBJ2-3; D is uncertain. Germline V gene sequence: CDR1 DFQATT, CDR2 SNEGSKA (reference sequence). Between the trimmed V and J ends, which lost 0 bases and 4 bases, there was a span of 11 bases. There are 14 residues in the CDR3. This CDR3 reads CSARDRRSSDTQYF. CDR3 sequence (DNA): TGCAGTGCTAGAGATAGGCGGAGCTCAGATACGCAGTATTTT.

This clonotype was recorded at least ten times. This rearrangement joins TRBV24-1 to TRBJ2-7, with a possible D match to TRBD1 (5 bases). V dropped 3 bases and J dropped 4 bases, with 15 bases sitting between them. The CDR3 runs 15 residues. Germline V gene data show CDR1 as KGHDR and CDR2 as SFDVKD. CDR3 nucleotide sequence: TGTGCCACCAGTGATACAAGACAGCCCCAGTACGAGCAGTACTTC. It yields the protein CATSDTRQPQYEQYF.

The V gene is TRBV9, the J gene TRBJ2-1; 9 nucleotides match TRBD1. The CDR3 extends over 17 amino acids. With 4 bases clipped from V and 9 bases from J, the junction kept 17 bases outside the gene matches. CDR1 and CDR2 from the germline V gene are SGDLS and YYNGEE. The CDR3 DNA reads TGTGCCAGCAGCCCCAACTCCGGGACAGGGTGGTATGGTGAGCAGTTCTTC. Residues: CASSPNSGTGWYGEQFF.

Many counts were recorded for this clonotype. V usage is TRBV5-5 and J usage is TRBJ2-2, with TRBD2 matching 11 bases. CDR3 size: 17 residues. J was trimmed by 4 bases and V by 3 bases; bases with no gene match: 8. The germline gives CDR1 SGHKS, CDR2 YYEKEE (reference sequence). The CDR3 DNA sequence: TGTGCCAGCAGCTGGAGGTTAGCGGGAGGGCCCACCGGGGAGCTGTTTTTT. This encodes CASSWRLAGGPTGELFF.